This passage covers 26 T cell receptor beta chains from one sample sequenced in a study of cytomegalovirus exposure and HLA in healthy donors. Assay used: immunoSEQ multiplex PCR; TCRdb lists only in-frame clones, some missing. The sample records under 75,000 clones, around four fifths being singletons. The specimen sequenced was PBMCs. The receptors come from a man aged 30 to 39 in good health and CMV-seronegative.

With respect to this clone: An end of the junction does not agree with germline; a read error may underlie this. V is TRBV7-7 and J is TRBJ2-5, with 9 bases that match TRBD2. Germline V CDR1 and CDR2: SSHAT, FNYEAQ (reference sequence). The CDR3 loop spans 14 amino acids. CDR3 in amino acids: CASSLLAGQETQYF. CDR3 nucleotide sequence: TGTGCTAGCAGCTTACTAGCGGGCCAAGAGACCCAGTACTTC.

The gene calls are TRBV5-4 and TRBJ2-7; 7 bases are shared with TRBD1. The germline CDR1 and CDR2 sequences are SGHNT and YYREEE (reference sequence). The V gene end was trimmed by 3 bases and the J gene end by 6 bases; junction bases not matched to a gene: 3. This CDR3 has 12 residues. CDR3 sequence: CASSSTGVEQYF. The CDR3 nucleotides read TGTGCCAGCAGCTCAACAGGGGTCGAGCAGTACTTC. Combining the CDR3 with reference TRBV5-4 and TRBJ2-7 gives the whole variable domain ETGVTQSPTHLIKTRGQQVTLRCSSQSGHNTVSWYQQALGQGPQFIFQYYREEENGRGNFPPRFSGLQFPNYSSELNVNALELDDSALYLCASSSTGVEQYFGPGTRLTVT.

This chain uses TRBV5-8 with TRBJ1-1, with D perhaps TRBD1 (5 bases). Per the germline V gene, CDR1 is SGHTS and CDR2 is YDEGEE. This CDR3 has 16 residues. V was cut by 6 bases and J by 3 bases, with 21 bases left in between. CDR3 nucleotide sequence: TGTGCCAGCACCCCGGGGGATCTTTTATGGGACACTGAAGCTTTCTTT. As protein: CASTPGDLLWDTEAFF. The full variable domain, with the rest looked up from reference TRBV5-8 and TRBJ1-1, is EAGVTQSPTHLIKTRGQQATLRCSPISGHTSVYWYQQALGLGLQFLLWYDEGEERNRGNFPPRFSGRQFPNYSSELNVNALELEDSALYLCASTPGDLLWDTEAFFGQGTRLTVV.

As DNA, the CDR3 is TGTGCCAGCAGCTTAGTCGGAGCTGCCACCGGGGAGCTGTTTTTT. Amino acids: CASSLVGAATGELFF. V gene TRBV7-9 combines with J gene TRBJ2-2; no firm D call. The CDR3 extends over 15 amino acids. V was cut by 1 base and J by 4 bases, with 10 bases left in between. Per the germline V gene, CDR1 is SEHNR and CDR2 is FQNEAQ (reference sequence).

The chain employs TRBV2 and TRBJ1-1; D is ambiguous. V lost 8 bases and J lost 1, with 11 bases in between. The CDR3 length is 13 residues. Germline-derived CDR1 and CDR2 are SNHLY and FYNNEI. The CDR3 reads CASLQNENTEAFF. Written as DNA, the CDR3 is TGTGCCAGCTTACAGAACGAGAACACTGAAGCTTTCTTT.

DNA for the CDR3: TGCAGCGTTGAAGATACGGGAAACACTGAAGCTTTCTTT. This codes for CSVEDTGNTEAFF. The gene calls are TRBV29-1 and TRBJ1-1; D gene ambiguous. V was pared by 0 bases and J by 2 bases, with 7 bases between. Germline assignment: CDR1 SQVTM and CDR2 ANQGSEA. This CDR3 is 13 amino acids long.

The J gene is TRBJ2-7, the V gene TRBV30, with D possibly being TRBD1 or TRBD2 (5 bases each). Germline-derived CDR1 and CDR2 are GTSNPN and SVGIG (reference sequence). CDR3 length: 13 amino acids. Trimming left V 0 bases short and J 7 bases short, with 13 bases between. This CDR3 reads CAWSVGPRREQYV. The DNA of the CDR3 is TGTGCCTGGAGTGTGGGGCCTCGGAGGGAGCAGTACGTC.

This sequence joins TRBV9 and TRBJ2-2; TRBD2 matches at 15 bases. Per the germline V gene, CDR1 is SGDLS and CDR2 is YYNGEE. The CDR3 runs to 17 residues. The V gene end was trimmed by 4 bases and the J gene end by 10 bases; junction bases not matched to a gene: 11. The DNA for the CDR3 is TGTGCCAGCAGCCAGGGGACTAGCGGGAGGTTGCCCGCGGAGCTGTTTTTT. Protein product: CASSQGTSGRLPAELFF.

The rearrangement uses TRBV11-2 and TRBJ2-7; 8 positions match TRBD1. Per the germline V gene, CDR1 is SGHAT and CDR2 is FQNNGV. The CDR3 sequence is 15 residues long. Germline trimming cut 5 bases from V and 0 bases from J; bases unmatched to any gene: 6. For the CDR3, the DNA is TGTGCCAGCAGCCCTCGGACAGGGAGCTCCTACGAGCAGTACTTC. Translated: CASSPRTGSSYEQYF.

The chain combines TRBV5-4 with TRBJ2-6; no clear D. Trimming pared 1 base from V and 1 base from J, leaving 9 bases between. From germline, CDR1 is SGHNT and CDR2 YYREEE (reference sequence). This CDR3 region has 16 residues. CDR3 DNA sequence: TGTGCCAGCAGCTTGCCCGGGTCGTCTGGGGCCAACGTCCTGACTTTC. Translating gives CASSLPGSSGANVLTF.

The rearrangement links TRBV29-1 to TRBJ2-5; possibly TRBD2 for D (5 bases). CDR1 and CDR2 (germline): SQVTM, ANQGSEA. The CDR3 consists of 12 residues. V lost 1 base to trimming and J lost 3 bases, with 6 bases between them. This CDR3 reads CSVEAGEETQYF. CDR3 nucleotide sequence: TGCAGCGTTGAAGCCGGGGAAGAGACCCAGTACTTC.

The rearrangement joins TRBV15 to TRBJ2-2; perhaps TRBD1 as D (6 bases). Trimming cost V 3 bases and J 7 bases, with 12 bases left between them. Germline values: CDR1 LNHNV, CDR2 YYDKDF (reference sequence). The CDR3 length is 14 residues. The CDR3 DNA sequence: TGTGCCACCAGCAGGACCGGACAGCGCGGGGAGCTGTTTTTT. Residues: CATSRTGQRGELFF.

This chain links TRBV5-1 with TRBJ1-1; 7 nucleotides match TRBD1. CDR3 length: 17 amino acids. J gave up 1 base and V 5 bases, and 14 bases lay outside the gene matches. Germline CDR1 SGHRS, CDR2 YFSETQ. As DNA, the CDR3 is TGCGCCAGCAGTTACAGTGGACAGGACCCCTCGAACACTGAAGCTTTCTTT. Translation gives CASSYSGQDPSNTEAFF.

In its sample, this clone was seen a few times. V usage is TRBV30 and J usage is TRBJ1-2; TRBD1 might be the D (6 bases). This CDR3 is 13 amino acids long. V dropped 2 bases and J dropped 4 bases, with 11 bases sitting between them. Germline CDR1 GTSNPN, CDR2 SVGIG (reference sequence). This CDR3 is CAWSIGRGYGYTF. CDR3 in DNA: TGTGCCTGGAGTATCGGCAGGGGCTATGGCTACACCTTC.

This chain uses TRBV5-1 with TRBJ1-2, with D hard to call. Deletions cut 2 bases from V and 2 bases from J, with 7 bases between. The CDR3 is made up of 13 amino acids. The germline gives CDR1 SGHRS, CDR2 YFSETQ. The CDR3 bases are TGCGCCAGCAGCTTTACAGCCAACTATGGCTACACCTTC. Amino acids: CASSFTANYGYTF.

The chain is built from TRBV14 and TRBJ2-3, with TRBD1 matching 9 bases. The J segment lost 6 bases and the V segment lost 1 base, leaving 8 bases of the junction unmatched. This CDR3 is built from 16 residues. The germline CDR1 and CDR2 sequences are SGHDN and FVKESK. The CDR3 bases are TGTGCCAGCAGCCAAGCCGGGACAGGGTTTGTCGATACGCAGTATTTT. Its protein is CASSQAGTGFVDTQYF.

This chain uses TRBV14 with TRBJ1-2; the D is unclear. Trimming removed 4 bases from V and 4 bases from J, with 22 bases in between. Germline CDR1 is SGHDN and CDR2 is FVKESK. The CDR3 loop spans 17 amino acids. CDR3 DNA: TGTGCCAGCAGCCCCTCCCCGCGTCAGCGGAGGGTCTATGGCTACACCTTC. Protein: CASSPSPRQRRVYGYTF.

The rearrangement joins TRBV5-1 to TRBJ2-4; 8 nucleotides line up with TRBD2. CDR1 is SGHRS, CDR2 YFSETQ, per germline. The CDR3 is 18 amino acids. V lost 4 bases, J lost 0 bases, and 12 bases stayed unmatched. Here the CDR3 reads CASSRMGGGQPAKNIQYF. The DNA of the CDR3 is TGCGCCAGCAGCCGAATGGGCGGGGGGCAGCCAGCCAAAAACATTCAGTACTTC.

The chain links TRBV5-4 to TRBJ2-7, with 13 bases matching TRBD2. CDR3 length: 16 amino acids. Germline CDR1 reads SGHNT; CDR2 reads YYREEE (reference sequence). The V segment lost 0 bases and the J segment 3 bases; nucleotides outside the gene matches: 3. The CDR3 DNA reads TGTGCCAGCAGCTTGGAGGGACTAGCGGGACTCTACGAGCAGTACGTC. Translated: CASSLEGLAGLYEQYV.

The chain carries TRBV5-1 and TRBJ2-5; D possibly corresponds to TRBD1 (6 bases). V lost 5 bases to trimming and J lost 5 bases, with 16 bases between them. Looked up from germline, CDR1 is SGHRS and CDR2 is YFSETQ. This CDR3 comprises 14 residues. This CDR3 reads CASSKGVGLETQYF. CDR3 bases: TGCGCCAGCAGTAAGGGGGTCGGCCTGGAGACCCAGTACTTC.

This CDR3 reads CASSGGPGRNSPLHF. The CDR3 nucleotides read TGTGCCAGCAGTGGAGGACCGGGGAGGAATTCACCCCTCCACTTT. This chain uses TRBV6-1 with TRBJ1-6, with D unclear. This CDR3 is built from 15 residues. The ends were cut back, 4 bases at V and 7 bases at J, with 14 bases in the middle. Germline V gene data show CDR1 as MNHNS and CDR2 as SASEGT.

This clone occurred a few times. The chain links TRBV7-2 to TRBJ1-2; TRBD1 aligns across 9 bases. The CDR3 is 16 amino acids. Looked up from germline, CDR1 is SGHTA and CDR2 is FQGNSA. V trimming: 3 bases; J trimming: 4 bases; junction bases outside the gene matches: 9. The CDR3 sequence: CASSFSRTGVSYGYTF. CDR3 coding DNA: TGTGCCAGCAGCTTCTCCAGGACAGGGGTGAGCTATGGCTACACCTTC.

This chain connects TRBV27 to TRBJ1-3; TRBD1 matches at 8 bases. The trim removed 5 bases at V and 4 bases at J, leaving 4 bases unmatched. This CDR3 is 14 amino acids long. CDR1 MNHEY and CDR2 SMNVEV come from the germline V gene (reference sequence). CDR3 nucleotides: TGTGCCAGCAGTCCACAGGGGGGAGGAAACACCATATATTTT. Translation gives CASSPQGGGNTIYF.

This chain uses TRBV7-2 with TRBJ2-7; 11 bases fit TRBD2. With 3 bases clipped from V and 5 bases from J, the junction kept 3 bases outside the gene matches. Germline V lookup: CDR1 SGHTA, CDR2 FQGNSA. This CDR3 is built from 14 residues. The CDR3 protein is CASSFSGGANEQYF. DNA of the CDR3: TGTGCCAGCAGCTTTAGCGGGGGGGCGAACGAGCAGTACTTC.

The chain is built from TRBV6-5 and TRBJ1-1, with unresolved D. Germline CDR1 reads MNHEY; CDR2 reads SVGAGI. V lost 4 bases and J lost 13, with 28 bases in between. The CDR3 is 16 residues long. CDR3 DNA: TGTGCCAGCAGTTCCGTAGCTTTGAGGTCCAGAGTCTATTATTTCTTT. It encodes CASSSVALRSRVYYFF.

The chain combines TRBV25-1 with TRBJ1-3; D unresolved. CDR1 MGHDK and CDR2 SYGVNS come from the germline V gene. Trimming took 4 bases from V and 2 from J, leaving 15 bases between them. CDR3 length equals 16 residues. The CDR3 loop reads CASSVGLGQTGNTIYF. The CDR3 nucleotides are TGTGCCAGCAGTGTCGGACTTGGGCAGACTGGAAACACCATATATTTT.